The 3 T cell receptor beta chains listed next were all sequenced from one sample in a study of tumor-infiltrating lymphocytes in primary liver carcinoma. A constant-region primer primed TCR beta cDNA synthesis from roughly 520 ng of total RNA. Construction of TCR beta libraries relied on three successive nested multiplex PCR rounds employing slightly modified ARM-PCR. The first two PCR rounds used TRBV1-TRBV30 forward primers with a C-beta reverse primer, nine to eleven cycles each. One entry per CDR3 protein, called by TCRdb with MiXCR from the multiplex PCR reads. This table holds about 44,000 distinct CDR3 sequences, around 79% found once. Bulk tissue was left unsorted, and RNA and DNA were co-extracted from about 20-30 mg of it. The sequenced material came from liver tumor tissue from sampling region 3. The sample's subset: tumor region T3, left-lateral pole. The source of these receptors is a man between 35 and 55 years old with primary liver carcinoma and hepatitis B virus infection.

Comments on this clonotype: The CDR3 carries no conserved terminal phenylalanine or tryptophan, so it likely arises from a read error. This sequence joins TRBV4-1 and TRBJ1-5, with D maybe TRBD1 (6 bases). Looked up from germline, CDR1 is MGHRA and CDR2 is YSYEKL. CDR3 length: 14 amino acids. Trimming removed 4 bases from V and 6 bases from J, with 13 bases in between. The CDR3, as DNA: TGCGCCAGCAGCCTGGCCAGGGGAGGTCAGCCCCAGCATTTG. Its protein is CASSLARGGQPQHL.

V usage is TRBV11-2 and J usage is TRBJ1-6; D gene uncertain. CDR1 and CDR2 from the germline V gene are SGHAT and FQNNGV. Trimming took 2 bases from V and 5 from J, leaving 7 bases between them. The CDR3 runs to 14 residues. The CDR3 region is CASSLHGNNSPLHF. As DNA, the CDR3 is TGTGCCAGCAGCTTACATGGCAATAATTCACCCCTCCACTTT. The full variable domain, rest sourced from reference TRBV11-2 and TRBJ1-6, is EAGVAQSPRYKIIEKRQSVAFWCNPISGHATLYWYQQILGQGPKLLIQFQNNGVVDDSQLPKDRFSAERLKGVDSTLKIQPAKLEDSAVYLCASSLHGNNSPLHFGNGTRLTVT.

Concerning this clonotype itself: A read error may be the cause here, since a much bigger clone is one base away. J is TRBJ2-7 and V is TRBV28; 7 bases match TRBD2. Germline values: CDR1 MDHEN, CDR2 SYDVKM. CDR3 length equals 12 residues. The CDR3 loop reads CTSRREWHEQYF. The CDR3 DNA reads TGTACCAGCAGGCGGGAGTGGCACGAGCAGTACTTC.